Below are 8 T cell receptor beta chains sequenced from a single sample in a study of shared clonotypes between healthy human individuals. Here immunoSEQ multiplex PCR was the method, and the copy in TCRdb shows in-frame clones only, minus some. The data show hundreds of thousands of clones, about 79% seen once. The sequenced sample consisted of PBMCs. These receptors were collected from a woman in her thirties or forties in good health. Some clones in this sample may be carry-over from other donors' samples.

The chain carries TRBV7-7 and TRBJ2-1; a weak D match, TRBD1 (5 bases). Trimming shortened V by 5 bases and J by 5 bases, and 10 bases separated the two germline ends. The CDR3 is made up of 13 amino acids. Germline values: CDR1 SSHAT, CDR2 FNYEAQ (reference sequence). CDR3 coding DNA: TGTGCCAGCAGCCAAGACAGACACAATGAGCAGTTCTTC. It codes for CASSQDRHNEQFF.

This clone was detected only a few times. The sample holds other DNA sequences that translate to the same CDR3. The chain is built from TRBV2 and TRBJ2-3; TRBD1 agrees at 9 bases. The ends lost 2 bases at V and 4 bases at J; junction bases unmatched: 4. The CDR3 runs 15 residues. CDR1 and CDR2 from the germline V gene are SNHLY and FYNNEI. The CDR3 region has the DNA TGTGCCAGCAGTGAATATGGACAGGGGTCAGATACGCAGTATTTT. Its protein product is CASSEYGQGSDTQYF.

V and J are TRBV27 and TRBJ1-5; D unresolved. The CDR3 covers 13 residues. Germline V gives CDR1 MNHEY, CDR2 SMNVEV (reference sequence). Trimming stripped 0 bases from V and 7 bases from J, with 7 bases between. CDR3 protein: CASSLSPAQPQHF. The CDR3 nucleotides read TGTGCCAGCAGTTTATCGCCTGCCCAGCCCCAGCATTTT.

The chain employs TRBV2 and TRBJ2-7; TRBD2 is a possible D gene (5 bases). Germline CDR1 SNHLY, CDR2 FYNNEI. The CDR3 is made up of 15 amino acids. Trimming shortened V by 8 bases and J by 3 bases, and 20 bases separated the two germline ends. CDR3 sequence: CASRRGSKAHYEQYF. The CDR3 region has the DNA TGTGCCAGCCGCCGAGGGTCAAAGGCCCACTACGAGCAGTACTTC.

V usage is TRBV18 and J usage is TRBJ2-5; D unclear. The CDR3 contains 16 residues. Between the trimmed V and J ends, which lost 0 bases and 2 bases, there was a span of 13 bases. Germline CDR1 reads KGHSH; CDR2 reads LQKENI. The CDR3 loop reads CASSPPSVRRQETQYF. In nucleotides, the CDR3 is TGTGCCAGCTCACCACCATCGGTACGGCGGCAAGAGACCCAGTACTTC.

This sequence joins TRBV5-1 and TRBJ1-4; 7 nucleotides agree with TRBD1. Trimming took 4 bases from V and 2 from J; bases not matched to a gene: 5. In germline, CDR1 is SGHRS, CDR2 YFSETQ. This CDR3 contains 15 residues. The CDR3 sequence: CASSQTGTTNEKLFF. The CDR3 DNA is TGCGCCAGCAGCCAGACAGGGACGACTAATGAAAAACTGTTTTTT.

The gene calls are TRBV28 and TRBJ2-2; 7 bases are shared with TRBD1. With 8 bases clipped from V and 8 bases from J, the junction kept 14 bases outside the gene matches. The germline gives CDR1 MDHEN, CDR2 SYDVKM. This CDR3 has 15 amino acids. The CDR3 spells CASLLAGGVTGELFF. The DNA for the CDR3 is TGTGCCAGCCTTCTTGCAGGGGGAGTTACAGGGGAGCTGTTTTTT.

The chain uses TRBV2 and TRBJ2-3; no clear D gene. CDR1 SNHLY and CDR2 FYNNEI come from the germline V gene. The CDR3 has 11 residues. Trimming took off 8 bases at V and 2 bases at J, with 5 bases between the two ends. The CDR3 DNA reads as TGTGCCAGCTTAACCACAGATACGCAGTATTTT. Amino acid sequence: CASLTTDTQYF.